A selection of T cell receptor beta chains follows, all from one sample in a study of cytomegalovirus exposure and HLA in healthy donors. The protocol was immunoSEQ multiplex PCR, while the TCRdb copy is restricted to in-frame clones and leaves out a portion. Listed are about 160,000 clones; 1% to 1.5% falls within the top ten. Material for sequencing was PBMCs. Receptor source: a woman aged 55-70 years in good health and CMV-seronegative. Both conserved end residues are part of each CDR3. The order of the fields is V gene, D gene, J gene, CDR3 length, CDR3 DNA, CDR3 protein. A D gene is named only where the DNA matches it firmly.

V: TRBV5-1; D: NA; J: TRBJ1-1; length: 14; DNA: TGCGCCAGCAGCTTGGGGGGAGGGGACACTGAAGCTTTCTTT; CDR3: CASSLGGGDTEAFF
V: TRBV30; D: NA; J: TRBJ2-1; length: 15; DNA: TGTGCCTGGAGCGCGGCCCCGAGCTCCTACAATGAGCAGTTCTTC; CDR3: CAWSAAPSSYNEQFF
V: TRBV11-2; D: TRBD2; J: TRBJ2-5; length: 16; DNA: TGTGCCAGCAGCTTCCTAGCGGGGGGGTCATGGGAGACCCAGTACTTC; CDR3: CASSFLAGGSWETQYF
V: TRBV10-3; D: NA; J: TRBJ1-5; length: 13; DNA: TGTGCCATCACCCGGGACAATAATCAGCCCCAGCATTTT; CDR3: CAITRDNNQPQHF
V: TRBV5-1; D: NA; J: TRBJ1-4; length: 15; DNA: TGCGCCAGCAGCTTCTCCGAACAGGTGAATGAAAAACTGTTTTTT; CDR3: CASSFSEQVNEKLFF
V: TRBV7-3; D: TRBD2; J: TRBJ2-7; length: 15; DNA: TGTGCCAGCAGTATTAGCGGGGGGCCCACCTACGAGCAGTACTTC; CDR3: CASSISGGPTYEQYF
V: TRBV27; D: TRBD2; J: TRBJ2-7; length: 15; DNA: TGTGCCAGCAGTCCTAGGACTAGCGGGAGGTACGAGCAGTACTTC; CDR3: CASSPRTSGRYEQYF
V: TRBV7-3; D: TRBD2; J: TRBJ2-3; length: 15; DNA: TGTGCCAGCAGCTTATTAGCGGGAGTTGTAGATACGCAGTATTTT; CDR3: CASSLLAGVVDTQYF
V: TRBV29-1; D: NA; J: TRBJ1-4; length: 13; DNA: TGCAGCGGGTTACAGGCCTTTAATGAAAAACTGTTTTTT; CDR3: CSGLQAFNEKLFF
V: TRBV11-2; D: TRBD2; J: TRBJ2-3; length: 17; DNA: TGTGCCAGCAGCGCAGGAGGACCGGGACTAGCGGGAGATACGCAGTATTTT; CDR3: CASSAGGPGLAGDTQYF